This record looks at one T cell receptor (beta chain) sequence and its context. Its antigen is unknown. TCRdb re-called the 5' RACE reads with MiXCR, one entry per CDR3 protein. The sample contains more than 450,000 distinct CDR3 sequences, roughly 18% of which appear only once. This sample stems from a study of T-cell memory formation after mild COVID-19. Whole-study findings and limits: The study found balanced CD4/CD8 in clones contracting day 15 to 85 and a CD4+ lean in later expanders.

CDR1 MNHEY and CDR2 SMNVEV come from the germline V gene (reference sequence). The CDR3 is 16 residues long. V gave up 2 bases and J gave up 12 bases; unmatched junction bases: 16. The receptor's source is an adult woman who had mild COVID-19 (a few samples of this study predate the infection). Cell type and time point are not known. The source material was PBMCs or a T cell subset sorted from them (not recorded which). The rearrangement uses TRBV27 and TRBJ2-1; 7 bases match TRBD1. The CDR3 DNA reads TGTGCCAGCAGTTTAACCGGGACAGCTAACTACAGGGGGCAGTTCTTC. Amino acid sequence: CASSLTGTANYRGQFF.